These T cell receptor beta chains were read from a single sample in a study of blood T cell repertoires in COVID-19. Repertoires were generated with immunoSEQ multiplex PCR, while TCRdb's copy carries only in-frame clones and drops some. Here the sample spans about 250,000 clones, around 90% being singletons. Material for sequencing was peripheral blood. Every receptor here comes from a woman aged 40 to 50 who had recovered from COVID-19. The CDR3 runs from the conserved cysteine through the conserved F or W. D genes are given only for firm matches. Clone size appears in some rows only: once, few, many, or a class for an expanded clone.

.	TRBV5-1	TRBJ2-2	TRBD1	TGCGCCAGCAGCTTGGCCGGGACAGGGTCCGGGGAGCTGTTTTTT	CASSLAGTGSGELFF
few	TRBV5-1	TRBJ2-5	.	TGCGCCAGCAGCCAACGCGTTTCTAGAGAGACCCAGTACTTC	CASSQRVSRETQYF
.	TRBV15	TRBJ1-5	.	TGTGCCACCAGCAGAGATCCGGGGAATTACGATCAGCCCCAGCATTTT	CATSRDPGNYDQPQHF
.	TRBV6-1	TRBJ1-5	.	TGTGCCAGCAGTGACAGGGGTCCTAGCAATCAGCCCCAGCATTTT	CASSDRGPSNQPQHF
.	TRBV5-1	TRBJ2-5	.	TGCGCCAGCAGCTTGGAGGGGACAAAAGCCCAAGAGACCCAGTACTTC	CASSLEGTKAQETQYF
.	TRBV28	TRBJ2-2	TRBD2	TGTGCCAGCAGCACTGGGGGGGAGAACACCGGGGAGCTGTTTTTT	CASSTGGENTGELFF
few	TRBV3-1/TRBV3-2	TRBJ2-7	.	TGTGCCAGCAGCCAAAGTCGCGAGAGCTACGAGCAGTACTTC	CASSQSRESYEQYF
few	TRBV7-8	TRBJ2-4	TRBD2	TGTGCCAGCAGCCCGACTAGCGGGACGAGCCGGGGCATTCAGTACTTC	CASSPTSGTSRGIQYF
.	TRBV10-3	TRBJ2-7	.	TGTGCCATACACCCCGGGGGGGACAGCTCCTACGAGCAGTACTTC	CAIHPGGDSSYEQYF
.	TRBV9	TRBJ2-2	.	TGTGCCAGCAGCGTCCTGACCGGGGAGCTGTTTTTT	CASSVLTGELFF
.	TRBV11-2	TRBJ2-2	TRBD1	TGTGCCAGCAGCTTAACCGGACAGGGAGGGGAGCTGTTTTTT	CASSLTGQGGELFF
few	TRBV19	TRBJ2-6	.	TGTGCCAGTACGTCCGGGGAGGGGGCTGGGGCCAACGTCCTGACTTTC	CASTSGEGAGANVLTF
.	TRBV5-5	TRBJ1-5	.	TGTGCCAGCAGCCCCGTGGGCAGGGGCGACAATCAGCCCCAGCATTTT	CASSPVGRGDNQPQHF
.	TRBV3-1/TRBV3-2	TRBJ2-7	.	TGTGCCAGCAGCCCCCCTGATCCCGTTAATAAACACTACGAGCAGTACTTC	CASSPPDPVNKHYEQYF
.	TRBV11-2	TRBJ1-3	TRBD1	TGTGCCAGCAGTTCGGGATACAGGGGAGCGACCGGAAACACCATATATTTT	CASSSGYRGATGNTIYF
.	TRBV30	TRBJ1-6	TRBD1	TGTGCCTGGAACTTGGCAGGGGGCCAGGGCTATAATTCACCCCTCCACTTT	CAWNLAGGQGYNSPLHF
.	TRBV10-1	TRBJ2-2	TRBD1	TGCGCCAGCAGTGAGTCGAGGGGACAGGGATACACCGGGGAGCTGTTTTTT	CASSESRGQGYTGELFF
.	TRBV27	TRBJ1-3	.	TGTGCCAGCAGTCCCTCCTCGACTTCTGGAAACACCATATATTTT	CASSPSSTSGNTIYF
.	TRBV6-1	TRBJ2-3	TRBD2	TGTGCCAGCAGTGAGGGACTAGCGGTAACAGATACGCAGTATTTT	CASSEGLAVTDTQYF
.	TRBV4-1	TRBJ2-7	TRBD1	TGCGCCAGCAGCACCGGGACAGGTCCCTACGAGCAGTACTTC	CASSTGTGPYEQYF
.	TRBV29-1	TRBJ1-1	.	TGCAGCGTTGTACAGGGAACTGAAGCTTTCTTT	CSVVQGTEAFF
.	TRBV15	TRBJ2-1	TRBD2	TGTGCCACCAGCAGAGCTATGACTAGCGGGAGGGGGGAGCAGTTCTTC	CATSRAMTSGRGEQFF
.	TRBV28	TRBJ1-2	.	TGTGCCAGCAGTTTAGCGCTCTATGGCTACACCTTC	CASSLALYGYTF
.	TRBV2	TRBJ2-7	TRBD1	TGTGCCAGCAGCTGGGACAGGGTGCCGGGTGAGCAGTACTTC	CASSWDRVPGEQYF
once	TRBV4-1	TRBJ2-7	TRBD2	TGCGCCAGCAGCCAAGACCCTGGGACTAGCGGGAGTCGCTACGAGCAGTACTTC	CASSQDPGTSGSRYEQYF
.	TRBV7-9	TRBJ2-1	TRBD2	TGTGCCAGCAGCTTAGGCGGGAGGGCCAATGAGCAGTTCTTC	CASSLGGRANEQFF
.	TRBV11-3	TRBJ2-3	.	TGTGCCAGCAGCTTATTTCGCGGGAGCACAGATACGCAGTATTTT	CASSLFRGSTDTQYF
.	TRBV7-9	TRBJ1-6	.	TGTGCCAGCAGCTGGACAGTGAATTCACCCCTCCACTTT	CASSWTVNSPLHF
.	TRBV6-6	TRBJ1-2	TRBD1	TGTGCCAGCACTACAGGGGGCAGGGACTATGGCTACACCTTC	CASTTGGRDYGYTF
.	TRBV5-6	TRBJ1-1	.	TGTGCCAGCAGCTTCGCCTCTCGGGGTGCTGAAGCTTTCTTT	CASSFASRGAEAFF
.	TRBV7-8	TRBJ2-7	TRBD2	TGTGCCAGCAGCTCCCGGACTAGCGGGACCTACGAGCAGTACTTC	CASSSRTSGTYEQYF
.	TRBV9	TRBJ2-6	TRBD1	TGTGCCAGCAGCGCCAGACAGGGTGGCGGGGCCAACGTCCTGACTTTC	CASSARQGGGANVLTF
few	TRBV10-2	TRBJ1-6	TRBD1	TGCGCCAGCAGGCCACAGGGGTTTAATTCACCCCTCCACTTT	CASRPQGFNSPLHF
.	TRBV2	TRBJ2-2	TRBD1	TGTGCCAGCAGGGACAGGGTAAACACCGGGGAGCTGTTTTTT	CASRDRVNTGELFF
.	TRBV19	TRBJ1-2	TRBD1	TGTGCCAGTAGTATAGGGACAGGGGCCCGGTATGGCTACACCTTC	CASSIGTGARYGYTF
once	TRBV9	TRBJ2-2	.	TGTGCCAGCAGCGTGGGGGGCACCGGGGAGCTGTTTTTT	CASSVGGTGELFF
.	TRBV28	TRBJ1-4	.	TGTGCCAGCAGTTTGACGGGGGCAACTAATGAAAAACTGTTTTTT	CASSLTGATNEKLFF
.	TRBV28	TRBJ2-2	.	TGTGCCAGCAGTGGAGTCGCCGGGGAGCTGTTTTTT	CASSGVAGELFF
.	TRBV28	TRBJ1-2	.	TGTGCCAGCAGTTTAGGAGACCCAAGGCCCTATGGCTACACCTTC	CASSLGDPRPYGYTF
.	TRBV28	TRBJ2-7	.	TGTGCCAGCAGCACGCAGACCTACGAGCAGTACTTC	CASSTQTYEQYF
once	TRBV5-5	TRBJ2-5	.	TGTGCCAGCAGCCTAGGCCAAGAGACCCAGTACTTC	CASSLGQETQYF
few	TRBV12-3/TRBV12-4	TRBJ2-7	TRBD1	TGTGCCAGCAGCTATAACAGGGGCGAGCAGTACTTC	CASSYNRGEQYF